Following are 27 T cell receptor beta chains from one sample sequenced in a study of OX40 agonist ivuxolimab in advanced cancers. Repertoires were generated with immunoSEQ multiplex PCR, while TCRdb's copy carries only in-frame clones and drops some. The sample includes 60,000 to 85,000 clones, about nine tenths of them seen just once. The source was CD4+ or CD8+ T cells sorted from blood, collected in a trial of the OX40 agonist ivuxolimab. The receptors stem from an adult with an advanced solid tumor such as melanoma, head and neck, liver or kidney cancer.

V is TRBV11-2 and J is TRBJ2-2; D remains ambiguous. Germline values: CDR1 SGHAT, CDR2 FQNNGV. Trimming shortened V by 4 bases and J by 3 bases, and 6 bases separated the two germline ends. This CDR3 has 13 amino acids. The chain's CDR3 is CASSSTYTGELFF. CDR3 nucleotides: TGTGCCAGCAGCTCGACTTACACCGGGGAGCTGTTTTTT.

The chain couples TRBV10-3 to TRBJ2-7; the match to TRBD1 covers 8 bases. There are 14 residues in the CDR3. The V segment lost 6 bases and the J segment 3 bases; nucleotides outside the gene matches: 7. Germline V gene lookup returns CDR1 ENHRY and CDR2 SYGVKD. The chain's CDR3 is CAISRQGPDYEQYF. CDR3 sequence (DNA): TGTGCCATCAGCAGACAGGGGCCGGACTACGAGCAGTACTTC.

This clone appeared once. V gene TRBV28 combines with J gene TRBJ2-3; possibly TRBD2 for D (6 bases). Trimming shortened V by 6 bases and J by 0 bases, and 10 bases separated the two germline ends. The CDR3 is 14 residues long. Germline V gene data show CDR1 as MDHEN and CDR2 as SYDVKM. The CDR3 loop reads CASRGRGSTDTQYF. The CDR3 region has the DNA TGTGCCAGCAGGGGACGGGGGAGCACAGATACGCAGTATTTT.

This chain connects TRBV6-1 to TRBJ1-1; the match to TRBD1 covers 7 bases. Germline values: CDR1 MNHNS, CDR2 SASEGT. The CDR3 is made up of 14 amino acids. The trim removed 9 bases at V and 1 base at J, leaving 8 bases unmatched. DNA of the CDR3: TGTGCCAGTACCTATGACAGGGCGAACACTGAAGCTTTCTTT. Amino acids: CASTYDRANTEAFF.

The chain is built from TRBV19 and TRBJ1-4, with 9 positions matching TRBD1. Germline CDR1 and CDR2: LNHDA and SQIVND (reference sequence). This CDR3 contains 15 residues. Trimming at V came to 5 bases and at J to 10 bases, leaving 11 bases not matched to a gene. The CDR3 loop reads CASSFTPGQGGKLFF. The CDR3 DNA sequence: TGTGCCAGTAGTTTCACTCCGGGACAGGGAGGAAAACTGTTTTTT. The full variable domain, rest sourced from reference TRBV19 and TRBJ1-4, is DGGITQSPKYLFRKEGQNVTLSCEQNLNHDAMYWYRQDPGQGLRLIYYSQIVNDFQKGDIAEGYSVSREKKESFPLTVTSAQKNPTAFYLCASSFTPGQGGKLFFGSGTQLSVL.

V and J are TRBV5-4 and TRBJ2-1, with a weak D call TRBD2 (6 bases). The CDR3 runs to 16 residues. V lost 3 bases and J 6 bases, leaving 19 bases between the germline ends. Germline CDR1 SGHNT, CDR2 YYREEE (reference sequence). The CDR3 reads CASSSGDSTPFNEQFF. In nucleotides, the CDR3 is TGTGCCAGCAGCTCCGGGGACTCTACTCCCTTCAATGAGCAGTTCTTC.

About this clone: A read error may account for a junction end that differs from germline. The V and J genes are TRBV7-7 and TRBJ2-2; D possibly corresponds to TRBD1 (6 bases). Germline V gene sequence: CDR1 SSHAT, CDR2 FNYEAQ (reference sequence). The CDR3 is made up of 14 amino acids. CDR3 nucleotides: TGTGCTAGCAGCTTAGCACAGGGCACCGGGGAGCTGTTTTTT. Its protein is CASSLAQGTGELFF.

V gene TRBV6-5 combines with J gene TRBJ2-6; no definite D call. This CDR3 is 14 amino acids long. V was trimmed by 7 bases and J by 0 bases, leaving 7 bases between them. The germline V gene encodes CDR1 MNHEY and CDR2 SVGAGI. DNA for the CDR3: TGTGCCAGCACACTTCGCTCTGGGGCCAACGTCCTGACTTTC. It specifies CASTLRSGANVLTF.

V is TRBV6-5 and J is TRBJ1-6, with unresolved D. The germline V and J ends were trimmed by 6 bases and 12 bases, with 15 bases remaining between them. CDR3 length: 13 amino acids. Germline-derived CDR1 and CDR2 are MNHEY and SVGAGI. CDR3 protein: CASRVRTEVPLHF. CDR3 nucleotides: TGTGCCAGCAGGGTTCGGACGGAGGTACCCCTCCACTTT.

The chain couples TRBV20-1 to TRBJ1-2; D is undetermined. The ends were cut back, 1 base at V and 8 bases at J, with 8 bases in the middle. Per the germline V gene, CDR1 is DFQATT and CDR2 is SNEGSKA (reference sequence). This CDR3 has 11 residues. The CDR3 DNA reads TGCAGTGCTAGAGTTGTGAGCGGCTACACCTTC. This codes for CSARVVSGYTF.

DNA of the CDR3: TGTGCCAGCAGCTTCAGGGGGTACAATCAGCCCCAGCATTTT. This codes for CASSFRGYNQPQHF. This chain joins TRBV5-6 and TRBJ1-5; 7 positions agree with TRBD1. CDR1 is SGHDT, CDR2 YYEEEE, per germline. The length of the CDR3 is 14 residues. Germline trimming cut 2 bases from V and 3 bases from J; bases unmatched to any gene: 2.

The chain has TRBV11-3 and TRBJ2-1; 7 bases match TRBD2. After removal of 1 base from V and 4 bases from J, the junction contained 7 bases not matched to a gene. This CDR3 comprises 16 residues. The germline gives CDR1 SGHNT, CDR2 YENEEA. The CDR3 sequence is CASSLGGSGPYNEQFF. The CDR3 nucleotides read TGTGCCAGCAGCTTAGGAGGTAGCGGGCCGTACAATGAGCAGTTCTTC. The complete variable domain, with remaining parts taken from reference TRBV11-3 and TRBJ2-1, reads EAGVVQSPRYKIIEKKQPVAFWCNPISGHNTLYWYLQNLGQGPELLIRYENEEAVDDSQLPKDRFSAERLKGVDSTLKIQPAELGDSAVYLCASSLGGSGPYNEQFFGPGTRLTVL.

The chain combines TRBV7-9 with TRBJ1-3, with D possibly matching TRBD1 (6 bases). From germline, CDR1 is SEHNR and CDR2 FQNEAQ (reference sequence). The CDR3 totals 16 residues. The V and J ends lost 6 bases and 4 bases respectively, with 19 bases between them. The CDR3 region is CASRGDADSLGNTIYF. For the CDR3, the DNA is TGTGCCAGCAGGGGAGACGCGGACAGCCTCGGAAACACCATATATTTT. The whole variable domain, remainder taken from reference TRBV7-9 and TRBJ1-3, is DTGVSQNPRHKITKRGQNVTFRCDPISEHNRLYWYRQTLGQGPEFLTYFQNEAQLEKSRLLSDRFSAERPKGSFSTLEIQRTEQGDSAMYLCASRGDADSLGNTIYFGEGSWLTVV.

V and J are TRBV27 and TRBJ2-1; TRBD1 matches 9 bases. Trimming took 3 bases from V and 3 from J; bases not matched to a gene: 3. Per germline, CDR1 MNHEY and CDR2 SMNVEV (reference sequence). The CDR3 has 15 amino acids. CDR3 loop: CASSFGTGFYNEQFF. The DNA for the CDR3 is TGTGCCAGCAGTTTCGGGACAGGGTTCTACAATGAGCAGTTCTTC.

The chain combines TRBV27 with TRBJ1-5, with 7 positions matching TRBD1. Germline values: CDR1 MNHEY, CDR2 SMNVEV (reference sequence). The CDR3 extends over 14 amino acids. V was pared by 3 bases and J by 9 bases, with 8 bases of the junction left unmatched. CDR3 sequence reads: CASSFDRESRPQHF. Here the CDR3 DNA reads TGTGCCAGCAGTTTCGACAGGGAATCGCGGCCCCAGCATTTT.

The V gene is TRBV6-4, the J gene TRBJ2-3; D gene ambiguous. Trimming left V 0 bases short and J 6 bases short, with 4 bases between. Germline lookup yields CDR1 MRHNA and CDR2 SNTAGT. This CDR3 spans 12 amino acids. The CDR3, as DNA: TGTGCCAGCAGTGACTCAGGTGATACGCAGTATTTT. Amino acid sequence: CASSDSGDTQYF.

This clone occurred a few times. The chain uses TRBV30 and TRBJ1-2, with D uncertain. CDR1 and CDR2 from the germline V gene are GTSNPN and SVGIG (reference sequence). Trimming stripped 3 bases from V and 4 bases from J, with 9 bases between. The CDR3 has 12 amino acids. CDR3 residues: CAWSGVLYGYTF. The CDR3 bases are TGTGCCTGGAGCGGGGTTCTCTATGGCTACACCTTC.

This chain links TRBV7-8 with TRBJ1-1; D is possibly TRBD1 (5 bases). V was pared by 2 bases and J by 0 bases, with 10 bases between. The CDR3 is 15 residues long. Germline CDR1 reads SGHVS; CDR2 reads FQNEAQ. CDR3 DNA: TGTGCCAGCAGCTTACTAGACAGAATGAACACTGAAGCTTTCTTT. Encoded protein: CASSLLDRMNTEAFF. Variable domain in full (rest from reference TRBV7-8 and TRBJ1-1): GAGVSQSPRYKVAKRGQDVALRCDPISGHVSLFWYQQALGQGPEFLTYFQNEAQLDKSGLPSDRFFAERPEGSVSTLKIQRTQQEDSAVYLCASSLLDRMNTEAFFGQGTRLTVV.

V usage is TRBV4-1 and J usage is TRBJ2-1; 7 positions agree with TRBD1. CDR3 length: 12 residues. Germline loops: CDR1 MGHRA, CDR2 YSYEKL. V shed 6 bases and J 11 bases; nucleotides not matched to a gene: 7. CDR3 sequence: CASREGGGKQFF. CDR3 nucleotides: TGCGCCAGCAGGGAAGGGGGCGGTAAGCAGTTCTTC.

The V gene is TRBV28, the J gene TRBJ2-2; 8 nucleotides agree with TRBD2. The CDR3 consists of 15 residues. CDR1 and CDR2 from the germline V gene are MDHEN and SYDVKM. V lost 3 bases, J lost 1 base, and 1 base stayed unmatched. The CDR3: CASSFGGVNTGELFF. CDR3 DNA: TGTGCCAGCAGTTTCGGGGGGGTGAACACCGGGGAGCTGTTTTTT.

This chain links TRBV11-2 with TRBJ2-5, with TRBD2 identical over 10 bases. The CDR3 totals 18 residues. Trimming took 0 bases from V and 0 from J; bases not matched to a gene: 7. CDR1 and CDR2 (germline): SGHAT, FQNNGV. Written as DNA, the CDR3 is TGTGCCAGCAGCTTAGATCTTGGAGCGGGGGGGTACCAAGAGACCCAGTACTTC. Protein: CASSLDLGAGGYQETQYF.

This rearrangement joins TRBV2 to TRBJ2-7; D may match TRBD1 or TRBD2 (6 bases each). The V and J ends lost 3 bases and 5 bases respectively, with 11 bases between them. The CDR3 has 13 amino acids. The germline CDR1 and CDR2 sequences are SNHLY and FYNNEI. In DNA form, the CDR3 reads TGTGCCAGCAGTGACAGGGGAGGCCACGAGCAGTACTTC. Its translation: CASSDRGGHEQYF.

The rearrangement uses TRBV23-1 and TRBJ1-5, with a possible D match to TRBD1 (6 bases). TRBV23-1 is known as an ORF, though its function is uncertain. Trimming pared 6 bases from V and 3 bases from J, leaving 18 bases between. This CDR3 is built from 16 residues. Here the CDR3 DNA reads TGCGCCAGCAGCCAAGTGTGGACAGCCATCAATCAGCCCCAGCATTTT. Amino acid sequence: CASSQVWTAINQPQHF.

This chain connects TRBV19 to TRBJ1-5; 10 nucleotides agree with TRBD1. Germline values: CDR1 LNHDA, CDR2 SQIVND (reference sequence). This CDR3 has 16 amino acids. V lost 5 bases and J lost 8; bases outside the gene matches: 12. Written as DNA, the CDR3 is TGTGCCAGTAGTGCCGGCGGACAGGGGGAAGGAAAGCCCCAGCATTTT. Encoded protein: CASSAGGQGEGKPQHF.

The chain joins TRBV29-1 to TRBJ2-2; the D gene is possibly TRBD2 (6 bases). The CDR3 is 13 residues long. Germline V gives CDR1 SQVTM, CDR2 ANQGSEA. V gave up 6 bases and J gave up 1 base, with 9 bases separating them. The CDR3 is CSVRRENTGELFF. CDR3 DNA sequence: TGCAGCGTACGGCGGGAGAACACCGGGGAGCTGTTTTTT.

The CDR3 DNA follows: TGTGCCAGCAGCTTAGGACAGGGGTGGGACACTGAAGCTTTCTTT. Its protein is CASSLGQGWDTEAFF. The chain has TRBV7-2 and TRBJ1-1; TRBD1 agrees at 8 bases. Germline loops: CDR1 SGHTA, CDR2 FQGNSA. Germline trimming cut 1 base from V and 3 bases from J; bases unmatched to any gene: 4. The CDR3 consists of 15 residues.

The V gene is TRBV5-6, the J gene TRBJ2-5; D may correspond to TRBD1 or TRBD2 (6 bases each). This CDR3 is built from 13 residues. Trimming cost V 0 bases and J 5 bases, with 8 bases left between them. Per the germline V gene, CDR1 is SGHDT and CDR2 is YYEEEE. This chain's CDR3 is CASSLGGAETQYF. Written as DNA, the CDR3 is TGTGCCAGCAGCTTGGGGGGGGCTGAGACCCAGTACTTC.